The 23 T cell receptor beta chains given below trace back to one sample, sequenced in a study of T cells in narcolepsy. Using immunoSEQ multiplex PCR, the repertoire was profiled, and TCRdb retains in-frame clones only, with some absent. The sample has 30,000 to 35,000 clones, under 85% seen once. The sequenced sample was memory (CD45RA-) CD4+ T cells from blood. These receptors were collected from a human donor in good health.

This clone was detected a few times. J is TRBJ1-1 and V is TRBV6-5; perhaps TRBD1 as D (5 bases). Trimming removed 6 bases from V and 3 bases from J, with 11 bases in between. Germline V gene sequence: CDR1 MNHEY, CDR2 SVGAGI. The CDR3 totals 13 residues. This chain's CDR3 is CASRGRGDTEAFF. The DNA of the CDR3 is TGTGCCAGCAGGGGTCGGGGGGACACTGAAGCTTTCTTT.

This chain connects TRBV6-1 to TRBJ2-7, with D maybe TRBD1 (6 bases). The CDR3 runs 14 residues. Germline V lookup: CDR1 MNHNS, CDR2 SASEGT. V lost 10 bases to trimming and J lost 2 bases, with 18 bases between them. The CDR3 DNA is TGTGCCACCAAGAGGACAGCAATAACCTACGAGCAGTACTTC. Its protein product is CATKRTAITYEQYF.

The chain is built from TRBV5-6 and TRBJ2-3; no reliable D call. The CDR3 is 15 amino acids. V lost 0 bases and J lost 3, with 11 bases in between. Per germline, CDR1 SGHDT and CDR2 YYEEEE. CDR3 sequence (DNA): TGTGCCAGCAGCTTGGTGTCATGGGGTACAGATACGCAGTATTTT. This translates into CASSLVSWGTDTQYF.

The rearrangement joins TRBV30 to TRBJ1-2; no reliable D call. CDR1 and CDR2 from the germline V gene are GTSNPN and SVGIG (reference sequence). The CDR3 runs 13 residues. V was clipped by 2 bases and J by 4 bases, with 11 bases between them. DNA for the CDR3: TGTGCCTGGAGTCCCGGTAGGGTCTATGGCTACACCTTC. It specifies CAWSPGRVYGYTF.

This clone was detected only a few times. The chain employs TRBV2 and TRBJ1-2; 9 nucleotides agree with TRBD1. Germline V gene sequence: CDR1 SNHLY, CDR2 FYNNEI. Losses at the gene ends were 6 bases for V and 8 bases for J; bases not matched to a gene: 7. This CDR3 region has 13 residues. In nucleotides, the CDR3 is TGTGCCAGCAGAGCCGGGACAGGGCAAGGCTACACCTTC. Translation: CASRAGTGQGYTF. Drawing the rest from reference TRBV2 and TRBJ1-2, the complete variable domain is EPEVTQTPSHQVTQMGQEVILRCVPISNHLYFYWYRQILGQKVEFLVSFYNNEISEKSEIFDDQFSVERPDGSNFTLKIRSTKLEDSAMYFCASRAGTGQGYTFGSGTRLTVV.

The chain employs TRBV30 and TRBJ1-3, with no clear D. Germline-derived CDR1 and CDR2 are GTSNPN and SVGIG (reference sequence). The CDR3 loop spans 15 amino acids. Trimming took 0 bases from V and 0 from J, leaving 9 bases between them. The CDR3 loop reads CAWSVRSFSGNTIYF. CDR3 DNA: TGTGCCTGGAGTGTTAGGAGTTTCTCTGGAAACACCATATATTTT. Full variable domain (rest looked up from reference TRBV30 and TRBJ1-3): SQTIHQWPATLVQPVGSPLSLECTVEGTSNPNLYWYRQAAGRGLQLLFYSVGIGQISSEVPQNLSASRPQDRQFILSSKKLLLSDSGFYLCAWSVRSFSGNTIYFGEGSWLTVV.

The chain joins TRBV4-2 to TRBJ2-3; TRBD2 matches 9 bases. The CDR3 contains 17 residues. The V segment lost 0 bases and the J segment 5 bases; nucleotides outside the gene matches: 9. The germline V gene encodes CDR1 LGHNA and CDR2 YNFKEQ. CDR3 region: CASSQDLTSGSGDTQYF. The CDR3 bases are TGTGCCAGCAGCCAAGATCTTACTAGCGGGTCAGGAGATACGCAGTATTTT.

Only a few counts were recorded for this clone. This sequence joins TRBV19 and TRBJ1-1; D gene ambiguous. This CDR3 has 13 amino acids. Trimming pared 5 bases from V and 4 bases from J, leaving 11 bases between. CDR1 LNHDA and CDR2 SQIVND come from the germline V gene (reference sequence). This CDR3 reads CASSANSGTEAFF. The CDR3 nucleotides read TGTGCCAGTAGTGCTAACTCGGGCACTGAAGCTTTCTTT.

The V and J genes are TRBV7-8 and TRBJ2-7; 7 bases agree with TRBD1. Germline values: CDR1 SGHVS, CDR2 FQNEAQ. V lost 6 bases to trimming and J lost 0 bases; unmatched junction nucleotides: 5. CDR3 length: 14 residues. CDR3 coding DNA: TGTGCCAGCAGACCCAGGGGGAGCTCCTACGAGCAGTACTTC. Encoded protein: CASRPRGSSYEQYF.

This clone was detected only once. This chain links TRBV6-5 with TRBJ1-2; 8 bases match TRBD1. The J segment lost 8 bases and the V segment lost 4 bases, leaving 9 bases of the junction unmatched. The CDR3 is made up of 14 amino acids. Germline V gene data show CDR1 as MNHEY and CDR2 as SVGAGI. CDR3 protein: CASSCETGAGGYTF. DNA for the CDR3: TGTGCCAGCAGTTGTGAGACAGGGGCAGGGGGCTACACCTTC.

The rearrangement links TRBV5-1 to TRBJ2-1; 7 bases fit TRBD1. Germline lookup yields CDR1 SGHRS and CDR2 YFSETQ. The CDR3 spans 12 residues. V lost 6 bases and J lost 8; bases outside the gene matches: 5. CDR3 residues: CASIAGTDEQFF. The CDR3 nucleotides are TGCGCCAGCATCGCCGGGACAGATGAGCAGTTCTTC. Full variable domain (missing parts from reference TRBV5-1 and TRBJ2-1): KAGVTQTPRYLIKTRGQQVTLSCSPISGHRSVSWYQQTPGQGLQFLFEYFSETQRNKGNFPGRFSGRQFSNSRSEMNVSTLELGDSALYLCASIAGTDEQFFGPGTRLTVL.

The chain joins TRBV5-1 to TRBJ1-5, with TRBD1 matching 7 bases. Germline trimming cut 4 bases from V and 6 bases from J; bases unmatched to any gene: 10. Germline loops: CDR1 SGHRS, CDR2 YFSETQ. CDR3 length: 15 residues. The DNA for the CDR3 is TGCGCCAGCAGCCCCACTACAGGGGCGGCTCAGCCCCAGCATTTT. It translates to CASSPTTGAAQPQHF.

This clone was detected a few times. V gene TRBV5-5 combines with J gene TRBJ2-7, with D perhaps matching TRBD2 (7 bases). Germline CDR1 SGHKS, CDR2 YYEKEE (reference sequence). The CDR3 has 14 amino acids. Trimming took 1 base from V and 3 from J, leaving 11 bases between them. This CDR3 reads CASSLRGDYYEQYF. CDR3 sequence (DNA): TGTGCCAGCAGCTTGAGGGGGGACTACTACGAGCAGTACTTC.

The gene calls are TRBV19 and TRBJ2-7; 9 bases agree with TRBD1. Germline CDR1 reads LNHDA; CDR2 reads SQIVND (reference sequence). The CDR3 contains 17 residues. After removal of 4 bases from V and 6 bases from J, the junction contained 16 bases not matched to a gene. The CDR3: CASSRPPLPGTGIEQYF. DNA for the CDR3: TGTGCCAGTAGTAGGCCGCCACTCCCCGGGACAGGGATCGAGCAGTACTTC.

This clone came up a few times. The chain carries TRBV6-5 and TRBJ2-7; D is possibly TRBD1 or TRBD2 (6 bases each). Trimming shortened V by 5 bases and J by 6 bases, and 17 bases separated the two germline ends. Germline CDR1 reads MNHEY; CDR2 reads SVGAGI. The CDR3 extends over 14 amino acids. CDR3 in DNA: TGTGCCAGCAGTGAAAGAGTCGGGGGCAGCGAGCAGTACTTC. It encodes CASSERVGGSEQYF.

Written as DNA, the CDR3 is TGTGCCAGCTCACCCGTCACCACCTACCAAACCTACGAGCAGTACTTC. Amino acid sequence: CASSPVTTYQTYEQYF. This chain joins TRBV18 and TRBJ2-7; D gene unclear. CDR1 is KGHSH and CDR2 is LQKENI in the germline V gene. This CDR3 has 16 amino acids. V lost 3 bases to trimming and J lost 2 bases, with 17 bases between them.

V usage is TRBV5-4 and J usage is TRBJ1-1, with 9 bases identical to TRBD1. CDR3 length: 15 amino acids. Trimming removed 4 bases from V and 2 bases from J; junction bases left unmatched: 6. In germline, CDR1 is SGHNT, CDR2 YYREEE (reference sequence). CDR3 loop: CASSVGTGTNTEAFF. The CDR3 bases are TGTGCCAGCAGCGTGGGGACAGGGACAAACACTGAAGCTTTCTTT.

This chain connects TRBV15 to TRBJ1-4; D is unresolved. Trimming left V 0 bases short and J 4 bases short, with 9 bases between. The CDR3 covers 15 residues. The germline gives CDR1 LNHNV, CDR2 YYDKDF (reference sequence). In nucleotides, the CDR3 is TGTGCCACCAGCAGAGATAGGGCCAATAATGAAAAACTGTTTTTT. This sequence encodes CATSRDRANNEKLFF.

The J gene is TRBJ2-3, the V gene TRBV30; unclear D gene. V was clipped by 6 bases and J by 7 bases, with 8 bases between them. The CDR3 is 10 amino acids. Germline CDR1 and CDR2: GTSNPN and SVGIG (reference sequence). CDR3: CACVANTQYF. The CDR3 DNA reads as TGTGCCTGTGTGGCAAATACGCAGTATTTT.

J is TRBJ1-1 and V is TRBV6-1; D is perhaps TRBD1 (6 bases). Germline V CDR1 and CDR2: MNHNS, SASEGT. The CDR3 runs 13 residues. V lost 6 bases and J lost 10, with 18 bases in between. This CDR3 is CASSETRNRAAFF. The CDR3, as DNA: TGTGCCAGCAGCGAAACCAGAAACAGGGCAGCTTTCTTT.

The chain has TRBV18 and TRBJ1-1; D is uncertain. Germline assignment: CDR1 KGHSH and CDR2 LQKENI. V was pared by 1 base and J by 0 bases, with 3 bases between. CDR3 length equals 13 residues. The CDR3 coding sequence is TGTGCCAGCTCACCACAGCTGAACACTGAAGCTTTCTTT. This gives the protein CASSPQLNTEAFF.

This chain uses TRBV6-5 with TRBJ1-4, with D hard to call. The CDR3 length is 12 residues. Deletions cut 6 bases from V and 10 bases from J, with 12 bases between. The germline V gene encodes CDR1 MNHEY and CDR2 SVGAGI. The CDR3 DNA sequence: TGTGCCAGCAGCCAATCGTATGCAAAACTGTTTTTT. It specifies CASSQSYAKLFF.

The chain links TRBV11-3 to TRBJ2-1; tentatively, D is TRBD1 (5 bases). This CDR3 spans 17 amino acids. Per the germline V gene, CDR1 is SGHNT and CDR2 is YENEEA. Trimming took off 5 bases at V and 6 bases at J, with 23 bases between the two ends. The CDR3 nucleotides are TGTGCCAGCAGCCCGACCCTTGACGTGGGGCTCGGCAATGAGCAGTTCTTC. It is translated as CASSPTLDVGLGNEQFF.